This TCR beta chain is drawn from a study of metastatic and nonmetastatic thyroid tumors. Overall study context: Repertoire comparisons spanned blood and tumor or nodule tissue from malignant and benign thyroid patients.

Study-wide points: As reported, TCR beta diversity in blood and tumor was significantly higher in malignant thyroid tumors than in benign nodules.

This clone showed up just a few times. Its antigen is unidentified. Original data processing: Using the CDR3 differences seen across clinicopathological groups, the authors built a distant-metastasis classifier for papillary thyroid cancer, which was meant to discriminate distant-metastatic patients. TCRdb re-processed the PCR reads through MiXCR. The V and J calls were determined by TCRdb, not by the authors. The sample lists almost 85,000 clones; 9.5% to 15% were seen once. Patients underwent thyroid surgery, and none had received any treatment before it. The TCR comes from a female donor with papillary thyroid cancer or a benign thyroid nodule (not recorded which). Some clones in this sample may be carry-over from other donors' samples. Sequences were obtained from tumor tissue.

The CDR3: CASSEGGGHTEAFF. As DNA, the CDR3 is TGTGCCAGCAGTGAAGGGGGGGGCCACACTGAAGCTTTCTTT. This chain uses TRBV6-1 with TRBJ1-1, with D perhaps matching TRBD1 (6 bases). Germline CDR1 reads MNHNS; CDR2 reads SASEGT. Deletions cut 1 base from V and 3 bases from J, with 9 bases between. The length of the CDR3 is 14 residues.